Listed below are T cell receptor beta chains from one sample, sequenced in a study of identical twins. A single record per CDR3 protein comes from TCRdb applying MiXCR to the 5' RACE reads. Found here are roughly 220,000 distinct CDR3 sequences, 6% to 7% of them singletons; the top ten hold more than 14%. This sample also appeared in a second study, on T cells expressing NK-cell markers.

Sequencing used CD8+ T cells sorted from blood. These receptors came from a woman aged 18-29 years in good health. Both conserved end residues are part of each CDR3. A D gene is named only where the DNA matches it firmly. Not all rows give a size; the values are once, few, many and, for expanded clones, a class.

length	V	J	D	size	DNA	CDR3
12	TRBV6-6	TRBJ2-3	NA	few	TGTGCCAGCATGGGCAGCCCAGATACGCAGTATTTT	CASMGSPDTQYF
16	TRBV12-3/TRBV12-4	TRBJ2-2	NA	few	TGTGCCAGCGGTTACTTCGTGACCCCCTCTTCCGGGGAGCTGTTTTTT	CASGYFVTPSSGELFF
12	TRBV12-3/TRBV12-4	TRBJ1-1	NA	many	TGTGCCAGCAGCTTAGTGAACACTGAAGCTTTCTTT	CASSLVNTEAFF
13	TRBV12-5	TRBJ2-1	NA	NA	TGTGCTAGTGGTTTGTCAGGGATGAATGAGCAGTTCTTC	CASGLSGMNEQFF
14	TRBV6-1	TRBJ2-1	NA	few	TGTGCCAGCAGTGGACTAGCAAGGGGGAATGAGCAGTTCTTC	CASSGLARGNEQFF
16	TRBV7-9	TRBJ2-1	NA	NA	TGTGCCAGCGAAATCGCAGGGATGTCGCCTTACAATGAGCAGTTCTTC	CASEIAGMSPYNEQFF
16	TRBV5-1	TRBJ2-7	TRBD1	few	TGCGCCAGCAGCCTGCTGACAGGGAGAGTTGCCTACGAGCAGTACTTC	CASSLLTGRVAYEQYF
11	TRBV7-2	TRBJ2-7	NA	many	TGTGCCAGCAGTTTCACCTACGAGCAGTACTTC	CASSFTYEQYF
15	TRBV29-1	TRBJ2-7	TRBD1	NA	TGCAGCGCCGAAGGTGTCGGGACAGGGGGGTACGAGCAGTACTTC	CSAEGVGTGGYEQYF
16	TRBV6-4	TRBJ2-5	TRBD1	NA	TGTGCCAGCAGCCGGGACAGGCGGGGACCCCAAGAGACCCAGTACTTC	CASSRDRRGPQETQYF
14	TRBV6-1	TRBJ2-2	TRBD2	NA	TGTGCCAGCAGCCCTGGACTAGTTGCCGGGGAGCTGTTTTTT	CASSPGLVAGELFF